This entry concerns a single T cell receptor (beta chain). The study sequenced TCR beta in blood CD8+ and CD4+ T cells. Relapsing-remitting disease, either stable or active, was present in the treatment-naive patients who were the multiple sclerosis controls. The CDR3 length is 15 residues. Deletions cut 0 bases from V and 5 bases from J, with 14 bases between. Germline V lookup: CDR1 SGDLS, CDR2 YYNGEE. This sample stems from a study of CD8 T cells in Susac syndrome. Random hexamers served to reverse transcribe roughly 0.5 to 1 ug RNA. The authors amplified TCR beta CDR3 across 54 Vbeta and 13 Jbeta using immunoSEQ multiplex PCR. TCRdb reprocessed the immunoSEQ multiplex PCR reads via MiXCR and lists one record per CDR3 protein. Altogether around 160,000 distinct CDR3 sequences are present, approximately 94% being singletons, with the ten largest covering over 0.09%.

V gene TRBV9 combines with J gene TRBJ2-5, with D perhaps being TRBD1 or TRBD2 (5 bases each). The source material was CD4+ T cells from PBMCs. The receptor was derived from a human donor with multiple sclerosis. The CDR3 sequence is CASSVAGGYQETQYF. In nucleotides, the CDR3 is TGTGCCAGCAGCGTAGCTGGGGGATATCAGGAGACCCAGTACTTC. Filled out from reference TRBV9 and TRBJ2-5, the complete variable domain reads DSGVTQTPKHLITATGQRVTLRCSPRSGDLSVYWYQQSLDQGLQFLIQYYNGEERAKGNILERFSAQQFPDLHSELNLSSLELGDSALYFCASSVAGGYQETQYFGPGTRLLVL.